The next 21 T cell receptor beta chains were all read from a single sample in a study of shared clonotypes between healthy human individuals. Clones were sequenced by immunoSEQ multiplex PCR, and TCRdb holds only the in-frame ones, with some missing. The data hold hundreds of thousands of clones, with 60% to 75% observed a single time. The sample was memory CD4+ T cells sorted from blood. Noted subset: CD45RA-negative fraction. The receptor source for this set is a woman under 40 in good health.

The CDR3 DNA reads as TGTGCCAGCAGCTTACGGACAGGGAGGGACACCGGGGAGCTGTTTTTT. Its protein product is CASSLRTGRDTGELFF. The chain couples TRBV7-2 to TRBJ2-2, with D tentatively TRBD1 (8 bases). V was cut by 2 bases and J by 3 bases, with 13 bases left in between. Germline V lookup: CDR1 SGHTA, CDR2 FQGNSA. This CDR3 has 16 residues.

The V call is TRBV5-1, the J call TRBJ2-1; D remains ambiguous. The germline CDR1 and CDR2 sequences are SGHRS and YFSETQ. V was clipped by 4 bases and J by 6 bases, with 14 bases between them. The CDR3 covers 14 residues. The CDR3 bases are TGCGCCAGCAGCCCGTGGACGTCCACCAATGAGCAGTTCTTC. Protein sequence: CASSPWTSTNEQFF.

The chain joins TRBV7-9 to TRBJ2-3; tentatively, D is TRBD2 (6 bases). CDR1 is SEHNR and CDR2 is FQNEAQ in the germline V gene (reference sequence). This CDR3 spans 16 amino acids. Trimming left V 1 base short and J 0 bases short, with 11 bases between. The CDR3 protein is CASSLVAGPSTDTQYF. CDR3 DNA: TGTGCCAGCAGCTTAGTGGCGGGGCCCAGCACAGATACGCAGTATTTT.

This clone was counted a few times. V usage is TRBV9 and J usage is TRBJ2-1; D is perhaps TRBD1 or TRBD2 (5 bases each). CDR3 length: 14 residues. Germline assignment: CDR1 SGDLS and CDR2 YYNGEE. V lost 0 bases to trimming and J lost 5 bases, with 9 bases between them. The CDR3 nucleotides read TGTGCCAGCAGCGTAGCTTGGGGGAACAATGAGCAGTTCTTC. Protein product: CASSVAWGNNEQFF.

This rearrangement joins TRBV7-9 to TRBJ1-2; 11 positions match TRBD1. Per the germline V gene, CDR1 is SEHNR and CDR2 is FQNEAQ (reference sequence). This CDR3 has 15 residues. Unmatched junction bases numbered 9, after V lost 5 bases and J lost 7 bases. The CDR3 region is CASSPEGTGGSGYTF. CDR3 bases: TGTGCCAGCAGCCCCGAGGGGACAGGGGGGTCTGGCTACACCTTC.

V usage is TRBV4-2 and J usage is TRBJ2-1; 10 bases agree with TRBD2. V lost 4 bases to trimming and J lost 4 bases; unmatched junction nucleotides: 7. Germline CDR1 LGHNA, CDR2 YNFKEQ. The CDR3 is 16 amino acids. The CDR3: CASSPTGTSEYNEQFF. The CDR3 bases are TGTGCCAGCAGCCCGACGGGGACTAGCGAATACAATGAGCAGTTCTTC.

In its sample, this clone was seen once. The CDR3 nucleotides read TGTGCCAGTAGCTTTACAGGGCCGGACACTGAAGCTTTCTTT. Residues: CASSFTGPDTEAFF. The V call is TRBV19, the J call TRBJ1-1; D perhaps matches TRBD1 (6 bases). Trimming cost V 6 bases and J 3 bases, with 14 bases left between them. Germline loops: CDR1 LNHDA, CDR2 SQIVND (reference sequence). This CDR3 comprises 14 residues.

This chain joins TRBV28 and TRBJ2-1; no clear D. This CDR3 comprises 14 residues. V was shortened by 4 bases and J by 4 bases, with 11 bases between the two germline ends. Germline assignment: CDR1 MDHEN and CDR2 SYDVKM. CDR3 coding DNA: TGTGCCAGCAGTTCTCTAGAAGGGTACAATGAGCAGTTCTTC. It encodes CASSSLEGYNEQFF.

The chain joins TRBV29-1 to TRBJ2-1; TRBD1 matches 10 bases. CDR3 size: 14 residues. Trimming at V came to 4 bases and at J to 4 bases, leaving 4 bases not matched to a gene. CDR1 and CDR2 from the germline V gene are SQVTM and ANQGSEA. CDR3 bases: TGCAGCGTTGTTGGGACAGGGGTTTACAATGAGCAGTTCTTC. Amino acids: CSVVGTGVYNEQFF.

The rearrangement uses TRBV27 and TRBJ2-3, with D hard to call. V dropped 5 bases and J dropped 5 bases, with 17 bases sitting between them. The CDR3 contains 15 residues. Germline assignment: CDR1 MNHEY and CDR2 SMNVEV (reference sequence). The CDR3 DNA follows: TGTGCCAGCAGTAAACCCCATGAGTCGGGAGATACGCAGTATTTT. This translates into CASSKPHESGDTQYF.

V gene TRBV19 combines with J gene TRBJ2-2, with a possible D match to TRBD1 (5 bases). Germline assignment: CDR1 LNHDA and CDR2 SQIVND (reference sequence). CDR3 length: 15 residues. V lost 7 bases to trimming and J lost 0 bases, with 12 bases between them. CDR3 nucleotides: TGTGCCAGTATTCAAGGACACACGAACACCGGGGAGCTGTTTTTT. It encodes CASIQGHTNTGELFF.

The rearrangement uses TRBV28 and TRBJ1-5, with a tentative D call TRBD1 (5 bases). V shed 3 bases and J shed 5 bases, with 20 bases lying between them. Germline V lookup: CDR1 MDHEN, CDR2 SYDVKM. CDR3 length equals 17 residues. CDR3: CASSFGFSRVKHQPQHF. Written as DNA, the CDR3 is TGTGCCAGCAGTTTCGGATTTTCCAGGGTTAAACATCAGCCCCAGCATTTT.

To note about this clone: A far larger clone is off by one base, so a read error is likely. The sample has other DNA sequences that encode this CDR3 too. V usage is TRBV5-1 and J usage is TRBJ1-3; D is uncertain. This CDR3 is 13 amino acids long. Trimming stripped 0 bases from V and 3 bases from J, with 4 bases between. Germline assignment: CDR1 SGHRS and CDR2 YFSETQ. The CDR3 DNA reads as TGCGCCAGCAGCTTGGAGGGTGGAAACACCATATATTTT. It specifies CASSLEGGNTIYF.

The rearrangement uses TRBV5-5 and TRBJ2-7; 7 positions match TRBD1. J was trimmed by 5 bases and V by 1 base; bases with no gene match: 3. Germline CDR1 reads SGHKS; CDR2 reads YYEKEE (reference sequence). The CDR3 spans 13 residues. Here the CDR3 reads CASSLWTGDEQYF. CDR3 coding DNA: TGTGCCAGCAGCTTGTGGACAGGAGACGAGCAGTACTTC.

The rearrangement joins TRBV19 to TRBJ2-3; D may be TRBD1 (6 bases). From germline, CDR1 is LNHDA and CDR2 SQIVND (reference sequence). Trimming took off 5 bases at V and 7 bases at J, with 13 bases between the two ends. The CDR3 is made up of 13 amino acids. CDR3 sequence (DNA): TGTGCCAGTAGTCCCCTACAGGGAAATACGCAGTATTTT. Translating it yields CASSPLQGNTQYF.

This clone was counted once. This chain uses TRBV4-1 with TRBJ1-2; 10 nucleotides line up with TRBD1. The junction had 17 bases not matched to a gene; V was cut back by 5 bases and J by 2 bases. The CDR3 is 19 residues long. Germline-derived CDR1 and CDR2 are MGHRA and YSYEKL. DNA for the CDR3: TGCGCCAGCAGCGCTCCGGGACAGGGGACGTCCCTATTCAACTATGGCTACACCTTC. As protein: CASSAPGQGTSLFNYGYTF.

The chain carries TRBV25-1 and TRBJ2-5; D call uncertain. The CDR3 spans 16 residues. Trimming took off 6 bases at V and 2 bases at J, with 19 bases between the two ends. The V gene's germline CDR1 is MGHDK and CDR2 SYGVNS. The CDR3 DNA reads as TGTGCCAGCAGGGGCCAGATTCCAGTAGGTCAAGAGACCCAGTACTTC. This codes for CASRGQIPVGQETQYF.

V gene TRBV5-1 combines with J gene TRBJ2-5, with a tentative D call TRBD2 (7 bases). CDR3 length: 17 residues. V dropped 0 bases and J dropped 7 bases, with 22 bases sitting between them. Germline assignment: CDR1 SGHRS and CDR2 YFSETQ. CDR3 protein: CASSLGAAGAPDGTQYF. For the CDR3, the DNA is TGCGCCAGCAGCTTGGGTGCGGCGGGGGCGCCCGATGGGACCCAGTACTTC.

This clone has just a few counts. The chain recombines TRBV28 with TRBJ2-7; TRBD2 matches 8 bases. The CDR3 covers 15 residues. Germline V gene lookup returns CDR1 MDHEN and CDR2 SYDVKM. The trim removed 3 bases at V and 5 bases at J, leaving 9 bases unmatched. In DNA, the CDR3 is TGTGCCAGCAGTTTCGGACTAGCCCCGCCTGACGAGCAGTACTTC. This sequence encodes CASSFGLAPPDEQYF.

The chain has TRBV4-2 and TRBJ1-2; TRBD1 might be the D (6 bases). This CDR3 contains 14 residues. Between the trimmed V and J ends, which lost 4 bases and 2 bases, there was a span of 11 bases. The V gene's germline CDR1 is LGHNA and CDR2 YNFKEQ. In DNA, the CDR3 is TGTGCCAGCAGCCTGGGGGGCGCGAACTATGGCTACACCTTC. This sequence encodes CASSLGGANYGYTF.

This clone was seen repeatedly, ten times or more. The junction shows a germline mismatch at one end, possibly a read error. The chain employs TRBV28 and TRBJ1-1; possibly TRBD1 for D (5 bases). Per the germline V gene, CDR1 is MDHEN and CDR2 is SYDVKM. The CDR3 is 16 residues long. This chain's CDR3 is CASSLPGTIGNAEAFF. The CDR3 DNA is TGTGCCAGCAGTTTACCCGGGACTATCGGGAACGCTGAAGCTTTCTTT.